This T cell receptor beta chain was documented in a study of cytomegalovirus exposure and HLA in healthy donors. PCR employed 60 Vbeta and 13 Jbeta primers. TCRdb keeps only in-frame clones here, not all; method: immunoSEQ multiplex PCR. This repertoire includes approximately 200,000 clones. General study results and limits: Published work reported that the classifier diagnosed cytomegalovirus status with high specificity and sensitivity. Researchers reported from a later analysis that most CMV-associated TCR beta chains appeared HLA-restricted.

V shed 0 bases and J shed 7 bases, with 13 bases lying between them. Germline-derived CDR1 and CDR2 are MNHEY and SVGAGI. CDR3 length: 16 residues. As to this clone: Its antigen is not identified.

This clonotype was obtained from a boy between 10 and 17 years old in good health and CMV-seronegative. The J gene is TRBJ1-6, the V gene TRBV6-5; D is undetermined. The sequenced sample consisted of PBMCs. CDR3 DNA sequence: TGTGCCAGCAGTTACTCGATACAGTCGACAAATTCACCCCTCCACTTT. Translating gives CASSYSIQSTNSPLHF.